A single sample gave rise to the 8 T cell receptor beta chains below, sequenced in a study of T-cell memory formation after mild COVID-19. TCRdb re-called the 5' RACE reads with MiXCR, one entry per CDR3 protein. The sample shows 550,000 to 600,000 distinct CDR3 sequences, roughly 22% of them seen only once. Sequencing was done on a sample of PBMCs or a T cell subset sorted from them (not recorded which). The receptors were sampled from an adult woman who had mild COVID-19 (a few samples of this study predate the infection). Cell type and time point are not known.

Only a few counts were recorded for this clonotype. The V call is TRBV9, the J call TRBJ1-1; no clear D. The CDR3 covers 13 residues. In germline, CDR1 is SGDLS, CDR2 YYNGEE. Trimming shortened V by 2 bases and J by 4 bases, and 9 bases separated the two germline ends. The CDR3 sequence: CASSVGVGTEAFF. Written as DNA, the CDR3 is TGTGCCAGCAGCGTCGGGGTTGGCACTGAAGCTTTCTTT.

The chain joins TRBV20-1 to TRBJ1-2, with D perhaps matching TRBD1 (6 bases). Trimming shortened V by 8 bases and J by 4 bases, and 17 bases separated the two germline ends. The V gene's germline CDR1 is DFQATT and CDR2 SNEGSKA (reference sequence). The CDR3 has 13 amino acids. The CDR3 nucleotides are TGCAGTCCTCACGTAGCAGGGGTCTATGGCTACACCTTC. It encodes CSPHVAGVYGYTF.

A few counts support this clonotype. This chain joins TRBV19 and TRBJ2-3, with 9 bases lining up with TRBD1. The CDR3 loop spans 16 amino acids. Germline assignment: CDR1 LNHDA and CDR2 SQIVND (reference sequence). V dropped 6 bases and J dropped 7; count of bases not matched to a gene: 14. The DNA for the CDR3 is TGTGCCAGTAGAGGGAACAGGGGGCCATTCAGGCATACGCAGTATTTT. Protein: CASRGNRGPFRHTQYF.

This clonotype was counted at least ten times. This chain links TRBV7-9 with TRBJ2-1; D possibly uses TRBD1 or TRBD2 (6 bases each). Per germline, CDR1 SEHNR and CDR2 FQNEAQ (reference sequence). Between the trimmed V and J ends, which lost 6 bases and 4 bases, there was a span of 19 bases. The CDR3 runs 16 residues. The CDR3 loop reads CASSDNRAGGYNEQFF. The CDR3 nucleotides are TGTGCCAGCAGTGACAACAGGGCTGGAGGGTACAATGAGCAGTTCTTC.

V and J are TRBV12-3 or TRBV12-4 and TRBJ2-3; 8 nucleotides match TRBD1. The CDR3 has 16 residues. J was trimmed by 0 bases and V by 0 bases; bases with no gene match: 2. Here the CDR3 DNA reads TGTGCCAGCAGTTTAGCCGGGGACAGGAGCACAGATACGCAGTATTTT. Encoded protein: CASSLAGDRSTDTQYF.

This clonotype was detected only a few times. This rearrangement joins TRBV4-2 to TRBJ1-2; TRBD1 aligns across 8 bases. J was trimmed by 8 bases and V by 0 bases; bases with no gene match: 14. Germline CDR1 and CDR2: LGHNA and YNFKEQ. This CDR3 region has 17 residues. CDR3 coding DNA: TGTGCCAGCAGCCAAGAGCGCGGACGACAGGGGAGGCAGGGCTACACCTTC. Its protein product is CASSQERGRQGRQGYTF.

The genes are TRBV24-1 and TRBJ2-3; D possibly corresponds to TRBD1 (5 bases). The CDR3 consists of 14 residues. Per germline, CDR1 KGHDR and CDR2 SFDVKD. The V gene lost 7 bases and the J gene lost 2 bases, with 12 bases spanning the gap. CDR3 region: CATRDRYTTDTQYF. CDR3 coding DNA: TGTGCCACCAGAGACAGATACACCACAGATACGCAGTATTTT.

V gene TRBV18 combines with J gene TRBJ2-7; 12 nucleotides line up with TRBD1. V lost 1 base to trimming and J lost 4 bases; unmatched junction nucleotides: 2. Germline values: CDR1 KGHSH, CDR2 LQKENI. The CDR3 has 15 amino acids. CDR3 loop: CASSPQGQGAYEQYF. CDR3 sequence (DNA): TGTGCCAGCTCACCACAGGGACAGGGGGCATACGAGCAGTACTTC.